The T cell receptor beta chain under discussion was sequenced for a study of T cells in Graves' hyperthyroidism and ophthalmopathy. Researchers amplified the TCR beta CDR3 regions from RNA transcripts. RT-PCR in the first round (using the HTBI primer set) targeted the TCR CDR3. Using its own MiXCR run on the multiplex PCR reads, TCRdb lists one record per CDR3 protein. The sample yields roughly 550,000 distinct CDR3 sequences, around 15% seen once. The CDR3 consists of 12 residues. Germline lookup yields CDR1 MDHEN and CDR2 SYDVKM. The V and J ends lost 10 bases and 5 bases respectively, with 12 bases between them. A few counts support this clonotype. The cohort's ophthalmopathy patients, a group with duration under 3 months, had a Clinical Activity Score of at least 3 and a NOSPECS grade of at least 4.

This receptor was taken from a woman in her 30s with Graves' ophthalmopathy. The V and J genes are TRBV28 and TRBJ2-4, with D possibly called TRBD1 or TRBD2 (5 bases each). Material for sequencing was blood. The CDR3 region has the DNA TGTGCCACCCTGGGACCACAAAACATTCAGTACTTC. Translated, it gives CATLGPQNIQYF. Complete variable domain (other parts from reference TRBV28 and TRBJ2-4): DVKVTQSSRYLVKRTGEKVFLECVQDMDHENMFWYRQDPGLGLRLIYFSYDVKMKEKGDIPEGYSVSREKKERFSLILESASTNQTSMYLCATLGPQNIQYFGAGTRLSVL.